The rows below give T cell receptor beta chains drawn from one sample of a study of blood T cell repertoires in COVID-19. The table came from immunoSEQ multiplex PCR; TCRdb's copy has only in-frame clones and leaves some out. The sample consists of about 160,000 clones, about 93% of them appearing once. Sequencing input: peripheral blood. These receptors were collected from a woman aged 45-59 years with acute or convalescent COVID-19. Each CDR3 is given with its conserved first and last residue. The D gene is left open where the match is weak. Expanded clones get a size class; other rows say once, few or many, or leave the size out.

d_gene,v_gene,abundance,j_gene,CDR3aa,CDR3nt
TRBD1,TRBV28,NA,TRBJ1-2,CASSWDSISYTF,TGTGCCAGCAGTTGGGACAGTATTAGCTACACCTTC
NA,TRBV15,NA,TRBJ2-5,CATSRDGGGRETQYF,TGTGCCACCAGCAGAGATGGGGGAGGCCGGGAGACCCAGTACTTC
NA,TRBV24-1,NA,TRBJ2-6,CATSDSRRGSGANVLTF,TGTGCCACCAGTGATTCGCGACGGGGCTCTGGGGCCAACGTCCTGACTTTC
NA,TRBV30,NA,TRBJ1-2,CAWSVTGVYGYTF,TGTGCCTGGAGTGTAACCGGAGTCTATGGCTACACCTTC
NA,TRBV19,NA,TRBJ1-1,CASSPLAGGEAFF,TGTGCCAGTAGCCCTCTGGCCGGGGGTGAAGCTTTCTTT
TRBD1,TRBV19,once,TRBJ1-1,CASSTTGGNTEAFF,TGTGCCAGTAGTACGACAGGGGGGAACACTGAAGCTTTCTTT
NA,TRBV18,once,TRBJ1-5,CASSPQEGKNQPQHF,TGTGCCAGCTCACCTCAGGAGGGCAAGAATCAGCCCCAGCATTTT
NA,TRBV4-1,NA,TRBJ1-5,CASSHQSQGNQPQHF,TGCGCCAGCAGCCACCAGAGCCAGGGCAATCAGCCCCAGCATTTT
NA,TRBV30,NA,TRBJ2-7,CAWSVMREQYF,TGTGCCTGGAGTGTGATGCGCGAGCAGTACTTC
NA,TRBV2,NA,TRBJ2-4,CASSDAGNIQYF,TGTGCCAGCAGTGATGCGGGAAACATTCAGTACTTC
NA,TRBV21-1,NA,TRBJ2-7,CASSKGAGGYEQYF,TGTGCCAGCAGCAAAGGGGCAGGGGGCTACGAGCAGTACTTC
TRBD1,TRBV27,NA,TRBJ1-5,CASSQGAGQPQHF,TGTGCCAGCAGTCAGGGGGCAGGTCAGCCCCAGCATTTT
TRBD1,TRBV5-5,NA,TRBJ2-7,CASSSRQGANEQYF,TGTGCCAGCAGTTCGCGACAGGGGGCTAACGAGCAGTACTTC
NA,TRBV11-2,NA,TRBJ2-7,CASRSPGLAAYEQYF,TGTGCCAGCAGGTCACCGGGACTCGCTGCCTACGAGCAGTACTTC
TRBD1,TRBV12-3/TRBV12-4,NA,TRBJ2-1,CASSFGTVNEQFF,TGTGCCAGCAGTTTCGGGACAGTCAATGAGCAGTTCTTC
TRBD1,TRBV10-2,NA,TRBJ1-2,CASSFVGTGDGYTF,TGCGCCAGCAGCTTTGTAGGGACAGGGGATGGCTACACCTTC
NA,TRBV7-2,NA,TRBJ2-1,CASSWGVGSYNEQFF,TGTGCCAGCAGCTGGGGGGTAGGGAGTTACAATGAGCAGTTCTTC
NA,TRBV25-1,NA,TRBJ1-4,CASSEKQGQINEKLFF,TGTGCCAGCAGTGAAAAGCAGGGGCAAATTAATGAAAAACTGTTTTTT
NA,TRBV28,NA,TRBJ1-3,CASSRVAGNTIYF,TGTGCCAGCAGTCGAGTAGCTGGAAACACCATATATTTT
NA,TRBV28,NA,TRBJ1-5,CASSFGEQGPNQPQHF,TGTGCCAGCAGTTTTGGAGAACAGGGCCCCAATCAGCCCCAGCATTTT
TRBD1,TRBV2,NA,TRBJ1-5,CASSEGTGDQPQHF,TGTGCCAGCAGTGAAGGGACAGGGGATCAGCCCCAGCATTTT
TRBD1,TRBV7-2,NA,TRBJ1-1,CASSLAGQGYTEAFF,TGTGCCAGCAGCTTAGCGGGACAGGGATACACTGAAGCTTTCTTT
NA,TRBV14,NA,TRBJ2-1,CASSQVYYNEQFF,TGTGCCAGCAGCCAAGTATACTACAATGAGCAGTTCTTC
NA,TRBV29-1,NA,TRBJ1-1,CSVEPRGGNTEAFF,TGCAGCGTTGAACCCCGGGGAGGGAACACTGAAGCTTTCTTT
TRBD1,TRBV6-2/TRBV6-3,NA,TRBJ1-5,CASSKIGQGAPQPQHF,TGTGCCAGCAGCAAAATCGGACAGGGAGCCCCCCAGCCCCAGCATTTT
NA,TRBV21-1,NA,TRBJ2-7,CASSIAGVTYEQYF,TGTGCCAGCAGCATTGCAGGGGTTACCTACGAGCAGTACTTC
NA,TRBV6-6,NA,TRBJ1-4,CASSYVGDIEKLFF,TGTGCCAGCAGTTACGTGGGAGATATTGAAAAACTGTTTTTT
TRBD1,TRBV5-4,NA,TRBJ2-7,CASSRTGRYEQYF,TGTGCCAGCAGCCGGACAGGCCGATACGAGCAGTACTTC
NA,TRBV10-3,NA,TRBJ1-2,CAIGGGHILNYGYTF,TGTGCCATCGGGGGGGGACACATCTTAAACTATGGCTACACCTTC